This TCR beta chain is drawn from a study of blood T cell repertoires in COVID-19. The germline V gene encodes CDR1 LGHNA and CDR2 YSLEER. The CDR3 has 15 residues. Germline trimming cut 0 bases from V and 2 bases from J; bases unmatched to any gene: 0. As processed by the authors: Amplified reference gene primers provided the basis for estimating nucleated cell counts. The repertoire was sequenced with immunoSEQ multiplex PCR; TCRdb's copy has only in-frame clones and lacks some. Clone size and V and J calls were adopted from that table, with D and trimming inferred from the DNA. This table has over 10,000 clones, around 87% appearing once.

The source is a human donor with active COVID-19. The donor label of this sample is uncertain. V and J are TRBV4-3 and TRBJ1-2; 10 bases are a match to TRBD1. Material: peripheral blood. The CDR3 DNA sequence: TGCGCCAGCAGCCAAGAGGGACAGGGGAACTATGGCTACACCTTC. Its protein is CASSQEGQGNYGYTF.